Sequencing of this TCR beta chain was carried out in a study of beta chain features in type 1 diabetes. Overall study context: Cell yields, gender and age were similar in healthy donors and patients. Examination covered around 98,000,000 sorted cells spanning all samples.

This CDR3 has 18 residues. Germline assignment: CDR1 ENHRY and CDR2 SYGVKD. Trimming cost V 1 base and J 4 bases, with 17 bases left between them. The authors took one heparinised blood draw, averaging approximately 110 mL, from each donor. Based on CD45RO/CCR7/CD25/CD127/CD95/CD27, CD4+ regulatory, stem cell-like memory, naive and central memory cells were sorted. cDNA synthesis used the whole RNA isolate, giving expressed TCRB sequences. Here immunoSEQ multiplex PCR was the method, and the copy in TCRdb shows in-frame clones only, minus some. The sample lists 300,000 or so clones, 8% occurring once.

The TCR sequence derives from a woman between 18 and 29 years old in good health. The source material was central memory CD4+ T cells from blood. The V call is TRBV10-3, the J call TRBJ2-6; D not resolved. Written as DNA, the CDR3 is TGTGCCATCAGTGAGTTGAGGAGTTTGGGTGCAGGGGCCAACGTCCTGACTTTC. This encodes CAISELRSLGAGANVLTF.